The T cell receptor (beta chain) described here comes from a study of blood T cell repertoires in COVID-19. Study at large: Sites across the United States, Italy and Spain contributed samples from acute and convalescent COVID-19. Nucleic acid was either cDNA or gDNA, and it came from T cells, B-cell-depleted T cells, or PBMCs.

The CDR3 length is 14 residues. V gave up 1 base and J gave up 0 bases, with 6 bases separating them. Germline CDR1 is LGHDT and CDR2 is YNNKEL (reference sequence). Original processing notes: Estimates of nucleated cell counts were drawn from the amplification of reference gene primers. Assay used: immunoSEQ multiplex PCR; TCRdb lists only in-frame clones, some missing. From that table come the V and J calls and clone size; the DNA was used to work out D and trimming. The table shows 14,000 or so clones, with 75% to 90% occurring only once. The TCR was taken from a human donor in a cohort sampled during active COVID-19. Sequencing used peripheral blood. The chain combines TRBV3-1 (or the pseudogene TRBV3-2) with TRBJ1-1, with D perhaps matching TRBD1 (5 bases). The DNA of the CDR3 is TGTGCCAGCAGCCAAGTACAGGTGAACACTGAAGCTTTCTTT. Its protein is CASSQVQVNTEAFF.